The T cell receptor (beta chain) under discussion was sequenced for a study of blood T cells in healthy people across ages. Next came a second PCR, run for roughly 6 to 11 cycles, which used a sample-barcoded 5' primer along with a J-beta primer mix. Tags on each cDNA molecule came from a template-switch adaptor with 12 random nucleotides. TCRdb re-called the 5' RACE reads through MiXCR, storing one row per CDR3 protein. This table has approximately 1.5 million distinct CDR3 sequences, approximately 42% appearing once. This clonotype has a handful of counts. The V gene lost 3 bases and the J gene lost 7 bases, with 15 bases spanning the gap. There are 14 residues in the CDR3. The V gene's germline CDR1 is SEHNR and CDR2 FQNEAQ (reference sequence).

Sequencing input: blood. The TCR comes from a young woman in good health. The V and J genes are TRBV7-9 and TRBJ1-1; possible D gene TRBD1, 6 bases. The CDR3 sequence: CASSFTGIANEAFF. CDR3 DNA sequence: TGTGCCAGCAGCTTCACAGGGATAGCGAATGAAGCTTTCTTT.